This T cell receptor (beta chain) came from a study of EBV T-cell therapy then PD-1 blockade in nasopharyngeal carcinoma. Treatment here: AdE1-LMPpoly-expanded autologous EBV-specific T-cell therapy followed by anti-PD-1 nivolumab. The CDR3 is made up of 16 amino acids. Trimming at V came to 8 bases and at J to 5 bases, leaving 12 bases not matched to a gene. Germline CDR1 LNHNV, CDR2 YYDKDF (reference sequence). Sequenced by immunoSEQ multiplex PCR; TCRdb stores in-frame clones only, minus some. The sample lists approximately 21,000 clones, over 75% occurring once. As concerns this clone: What it binds is unknown.

The input for sequencing was CD8+ T cells from blood, taken at approximately day 60 from a patient whose treatment included autologous EBV-specific T cells and nivolumab. The chain uses TRBV15 and TRBJ1-5; 10 bases agree with TRBD1. The sequence came from a man aged 35-49 years with nasopharyngeal carcinoma. The CDR3, as DNA: TGTGCCACCCACAGATCGTCGGACAGGGGGTATCAGCCCCAGCATTTT. Protein sequence: CATHRSSDRGYQPQHF.